These 18 T cell receptor beta chains originate from one sample sequenced in a study of shared clonotypes between healthy human individuals. Sequencing was performed with immunoSEQ multiplex PCR; in TCRdb, only in-frame clones are kept and a portion is missing. This sample carries hundreds of thousands of clones, around 95% of them seen once, and the ten largest clones take approximately 0.11%. Terminally differentiated effector memory CD45RA+ cells were excluded from the naive CD8 cells, which were CD45RO-negative and positively selected for CCR7. The sequencing sample was made of naive CD8+ T cells sorted from blood. These receptors came from a woman aged 30 to 39 in good health.

This clone was seen a handful of times. The chain links TRBV7-9 to TRBJ1-1; TRBD1 is a possible D gene (5 bases). V shed 6 bases and J shed 8 bases, with 10 bases lying between them. The CDR3 covers 11 residues. The V gene's germline CDR1 is SEHNR and CDR2 FQNEAQ (reference sequence). The CDR3 is CASSREGEAFF. The CDR3 DNA follows: TGTGCCAGCAGTCGGGAGGGGGAAGCTTTCTTT. The full variable domain, its missing parts supplied by reference TRBV7-9 and TRBJ1-1, is DTGVSQNPRHKITKRGQNVTFRCDPISEHNRLYWYRQTLGQGPEFLTYFQNEAQLEKSRLLSDRFSAERPKGSFSTLEIQRTEQGDSAMYLCASSREGEAFFGQGTRLTVV.

V usage is TRBV4-1 and J usage is TRBJ2-1, with D maybe TRBD2 (5 bases). V lost 0 bases, J lost 4 bases, and 19 bases lay in between. The CDR3 extends over 18 amino acids. Germline V gene sequence: CDR1 MGHRA, CDR2 YSYEKL. The CDR3 sequence is CASSQEPRGTANYNEQFF. The CDR3, as DNA: TGCGCCAGCAGCCAAGAACCTCGGGGAACAGCGAATTACAATGAGCAGTTCTTC.

The V gene is TRBV7-2, the J gene TRBJ2-1; 14 bases map to TRBD2. The CDR3 loop spans 19 amino acids. Germline lookup yields CDR1 SGHTA and CDR2 FQGNSA. With 4 bases clipped from V and 0 bases from J, the junction kept 8 bases outside the gene matches. CDR3 DNA: TGTGCCAGCAGCTGGGACCCGGGACTAGCGGGAGACTCCTACAATGAGCAGTTCTTC. As protein: CASSWDPGLAGDSYNEQFF.

The V and J genes are TRBV5-1 and TRBJ2-3; the match to TRBD2 covers 9 bases. Per germline, CDR1 SGHRS and CDR2 YFSETQ. V was clipped by 0 bases and J by 2 bases; unmatched bases: 10. The CDR3 spans 18 residues. The CDR3, as DNA: TGCGCCAGCAGCTTGGATAAGCGGGAGGCCGGGAACACAGATACGCAGTATTTT. As protein: CASSLDKREAGNTDTQYF.

V and J are TRBV6-1 and TRBJ1-3, with D perhaps TRBD1 (5 bases). Germline V gives CDR1 MNHNS, CDR2 SASEGT. The CDR3 is 13 amino acids. Trimming took off 2 bases at V and 12 bases at J, with 14 bases between the two ends. The CDR3 DNA sequence: TGTGCCAGCAGTGAAAGCAGGGTGTTTAACATATATTTT. It yields the protein CASSESRVFNIYF.

This CDR3 is CASSHTSGTYEQYF. The CDR3 bases are TGTGCCAGCAGCCATACTAGCGGAACCTACGAGCAGTACTTC. J is TRBJ2-7 and V is TRBV4-2, with 8 bases identical to TRBD2. The CDR3 has 14 residues. The V and J ends lost 3 bases and 2 bases, in that order; junction bases with no gene match: 3. The germline V gene has CDR1 LGHNA and CDR2 YNFKEQ.

The gene calls are TRBV6-1 and TRBJ2-7, with 9 bases that match TRBD2. The germline V gene encodes CDR1 MNHNS and CDR2 SASEGT. This CDR3 is built from 13 residues. Trimming removed 8 bases from V and 2 bases from J; junction bases left unmatched: 4. The CDR3 protein is CASRLAETYEQYF. CDR3 coding DNA: TGTGCCAGCCGACTAGCGGAGACCTACGAGCAGTACTTC.

The sample holds one count of this clone. V gene TRBV15 combines with J gene TRBJ1-4; D may be TRBD1 (5 bases). The CDR3 length is 18 residues. Germline V gene lookup returns CDR1 LNHNV and CDR2 YYDKDF (reference sequence). Trimming pared 0 bases from V and 5 bases from J, leaving 19 bases between. The CDR3 sequence: CATSRDGVPGTENEKLFF. CDR3 coding DNA: TGTGCCACCAGCAGAGATGGGGTCCCTGGGACGGAAAATGAAAAACTGTTTTTT.

This chain joins TRBV6-4 and TRBJ1-2; weak D call: TRBD1 (6 bases). V gave up 6 bases and J gave up 3 bases, with 17 bases separating them. This CDR3 contains 15 residues. Germline V lookup: CDR1 MRHNA, CDR2 SNTAGT. CDR3 region: CASSRWGQGHYGYTF. The CDR3, as DNA: TGTGCCAGCAGCCGATGGGGTCAGGGGCACTATGGCTACACCTTC.

This chain connects TRBV4-1 to TRBJ2-1, with TRBD2 matching 12 bases. Trimming cost V 4 bases and J 4 bases; bases outside gene matches: 2. Germline V gives CDR1 MGHRA, CDR2 YSYEKL. The CDR3 consists of 15 residues. CDR3 nucleotide sequence: TGCGCCAGCAGCCCCCTAGCGGGAGGGTACAATGAGCAGTTCTTC. As protein: CASSPLAGGYNEQFF.

The chain links TRBV28 to TRBJ1-5, with D uncertain. The germline V and J ends were trimmed by 3 bases and 0 bases, with 9 bases remaining between them. Per germline, CDR1 MDHEN and CDR2 SYDVKM. The CDR3 runs to 15 residues. The CDR3 is CASSLWGNSNQPQHF. The CDR3, as DNA: TGTGCCAGCAGTTTGTGGGGAAATAGCAATCAGCCCCAGCATTTT.

The chain couples TRBV13 to TRBJ2-2; D is unresolved. The germline CDR1 and CDR2 sequences are PRHDT and FYEKMQ (reference sequence). V gave up 1 base and J gave up 6 bases, with 9 bases separating them. The length of the CDR3 is 14 residues. DNA of the CDR3: TGTGCCAGCAGCTTAGTGGGTGACGCCGGGGAGCTGTTTTTT. Protein product: CASSLVGDAGELFF.

This chain connects TRBV27 to TRBJ2-1, with TRBD2 matching 9 bases. The germline V gene encodes CDR1 MNHEY and CDR2 SMNVEV (reference sequence). Trimming cost V 1 base and J 6 bases; bases outside gene matches: 7. The CDR3 has 16 residues. CDR3 protein: CASSLWSGLAPNEQFF. CDR3 sequence (DNA): TGTGCCAGCAGTTTATGGTCGGGACTAGCTCCCAATGAGCAGTTCTTC.

This clone was seen a handful of times. The gene calls are TRBV4-1 and TRBJ1-5, with 7 bases fitting TRBD1. V shed 4 bases and J 7 bases; nucleotides not matched to a gene: 7. This CDR3 contains 14 residues. Germline V CDR1 and CDR2: MGHRA, YSYEKL. The CDR3 loop reads CASSLLQDRQPQHF. The CDR3 DNA is TGCGCCAGCAGCCTACTTCAGGACAGGCAGCCCCAGCATTTT.

V is TRBV28 and J is TRBJ1-2; D is unresolved. Trimming cost V 4 bases and J 4 bases, with 13 bases left between them. The CDR3 is 14 residues long. Per the germline V gene, CDR1 is MDHEN and CDR2 is SYDVKM. CDR3 DNA: TGTGCCAGCAGTTCGCAGACGGGCCCCTATGGCTACACCTTC. It is translated as CASSSQTGPYGYTF.

This clone was recorded a few times. The V gene is TRBV7-6, the J gene TRBJ2-7; unclear D gene. The V gene's germline CDR1 is SGHVS and CDR2 FNYEAQ. The CDR3 totals 14 residues. V lost 1 base and J lost 0, with 7 bases in between. The CDR3 DNA sequence: TGTGCCAGCAGCTTAGACCTAAACTCCTACGAGCAGTACTTC. Translating gives CASSLDLNSYEQYF.

This clone has just one count. CDR3 amino acids: CASSQDGSGTLPETQYF. CDR3 sequence (DNA): TGCGCCAGCAGCCAAGATGGTAGCGGGACCCTTCCAGAGACCCAGTACTTC. The chain links TRBV4-1 to TRBJ2-5; 8 nucleotides align to TRBD2. The CDR3 length is 17 residues. The V gene's germline CDR1 is MGHRA and CDR2 YSYEKL. J was trimmed by 4 bases and V by 0 bases; bases with no gene match: 10.

The rearrangement joins TRBV7-2 to TRBJ2-1, with D possibly being TRBD2 (5 bases). The CDR3 covers 13 residues. Looked up from germline, CDR1 is SGHTA and CDR2 is FQGNSA. V dropped 8 bases and J dropped 3 bases, with 11 bases sitting between them. The CDR3 nucleotides are TGTGCCAGCGAGAGGGTAGGCTACAATGAGCAGTTCTTC. This translates into CASERVGYNEQFF.